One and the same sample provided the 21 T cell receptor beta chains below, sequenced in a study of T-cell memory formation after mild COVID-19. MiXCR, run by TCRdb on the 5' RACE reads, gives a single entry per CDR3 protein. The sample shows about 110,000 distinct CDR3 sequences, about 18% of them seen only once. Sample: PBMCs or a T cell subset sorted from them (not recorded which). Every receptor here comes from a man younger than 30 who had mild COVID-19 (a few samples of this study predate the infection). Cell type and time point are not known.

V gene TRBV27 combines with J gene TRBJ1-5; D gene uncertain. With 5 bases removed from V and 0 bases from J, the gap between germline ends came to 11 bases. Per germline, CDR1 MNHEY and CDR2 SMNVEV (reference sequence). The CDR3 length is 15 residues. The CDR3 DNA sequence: TGTGCCAGCAGTGTCGGGCGAGATAGCAATCAGCCCCAGCATTTT. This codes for CASSVGRDSNQPQHF.

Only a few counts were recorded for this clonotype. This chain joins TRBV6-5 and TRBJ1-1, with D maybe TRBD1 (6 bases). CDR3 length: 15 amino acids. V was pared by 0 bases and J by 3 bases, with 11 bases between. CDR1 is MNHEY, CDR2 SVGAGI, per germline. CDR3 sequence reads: CASSYSTGWDTEAFF. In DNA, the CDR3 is TGTGCCAGCAGTTACTCGACAGGATGGGACACTGAAGCTTTCTTT.

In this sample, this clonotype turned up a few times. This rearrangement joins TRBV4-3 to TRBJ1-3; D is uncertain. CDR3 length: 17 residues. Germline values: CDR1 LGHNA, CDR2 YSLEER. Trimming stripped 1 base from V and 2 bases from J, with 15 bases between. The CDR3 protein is CASSQAYKVITGNTIYF. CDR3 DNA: TGCGCCAGCAGCCAAGCCTACAAGGTCATAACTGGAAACACCATATATTTT.

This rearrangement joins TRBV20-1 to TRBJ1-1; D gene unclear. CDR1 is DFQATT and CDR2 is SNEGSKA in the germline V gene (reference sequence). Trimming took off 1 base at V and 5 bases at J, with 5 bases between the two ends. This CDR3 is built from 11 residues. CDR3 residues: CSARGGTEAFF. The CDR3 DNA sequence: TGCAGTGCTAGAGGTGGGACTGAAGCTTTCTTT.

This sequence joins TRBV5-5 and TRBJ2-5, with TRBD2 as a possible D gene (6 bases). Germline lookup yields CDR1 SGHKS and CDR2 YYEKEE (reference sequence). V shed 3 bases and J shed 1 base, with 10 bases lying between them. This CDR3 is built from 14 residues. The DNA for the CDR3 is TGTGCCAGCAGCTGGGGGGTGCTCCAAGAGACCCAGTACTTC. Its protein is CASSWGVLQETQYF.

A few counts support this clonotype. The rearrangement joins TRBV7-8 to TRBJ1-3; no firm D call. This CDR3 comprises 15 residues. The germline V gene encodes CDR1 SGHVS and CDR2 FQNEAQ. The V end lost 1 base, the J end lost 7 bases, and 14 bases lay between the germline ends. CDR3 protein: CASSLVDRSRNTIYF. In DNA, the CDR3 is TGTGCCAGCAGCTTAGTGGACCGGTCGAGGAACACCATATATTTT.

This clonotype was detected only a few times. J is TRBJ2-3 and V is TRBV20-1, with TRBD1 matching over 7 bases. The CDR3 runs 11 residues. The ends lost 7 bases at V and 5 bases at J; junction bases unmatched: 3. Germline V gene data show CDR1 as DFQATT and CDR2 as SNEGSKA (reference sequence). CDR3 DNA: TGCAGTGGTACAGGGGTAGATACGCAGTATTTT. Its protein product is CSGTGVDTQYF.

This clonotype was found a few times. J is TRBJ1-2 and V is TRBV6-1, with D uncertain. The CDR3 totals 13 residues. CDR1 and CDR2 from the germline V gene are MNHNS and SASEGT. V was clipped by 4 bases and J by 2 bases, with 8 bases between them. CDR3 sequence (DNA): TGTGCCAGCAGTGTAATGGGGAACTATGGCTACACCTTC. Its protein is CASSVMGNYGYTF.

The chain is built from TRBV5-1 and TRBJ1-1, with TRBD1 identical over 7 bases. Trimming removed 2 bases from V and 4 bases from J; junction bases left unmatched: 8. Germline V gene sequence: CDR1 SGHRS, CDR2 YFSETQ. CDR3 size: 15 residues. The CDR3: CASSFSPGGSTEAFF. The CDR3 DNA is TGCGCCAGCAGCTTTTCTCCAGGGGGATCCACTGAAGCTTTCTTT.

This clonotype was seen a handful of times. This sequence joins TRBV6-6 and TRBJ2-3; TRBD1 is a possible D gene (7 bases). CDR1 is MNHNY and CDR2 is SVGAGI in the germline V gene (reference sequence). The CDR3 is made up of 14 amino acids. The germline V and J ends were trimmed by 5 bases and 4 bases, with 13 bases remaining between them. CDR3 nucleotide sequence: TGTGCCAGCAGTCTCGGGGGACAGTCAGATACGCAGTATTTT. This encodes CASSLGGQSDTQYF.

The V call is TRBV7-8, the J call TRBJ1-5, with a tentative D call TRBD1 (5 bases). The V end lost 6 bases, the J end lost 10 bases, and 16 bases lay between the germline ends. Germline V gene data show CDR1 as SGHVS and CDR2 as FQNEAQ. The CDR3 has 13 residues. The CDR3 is CASRRGQESPQHF. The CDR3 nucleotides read TGTGCCAGCAGGCGGGGCCAGGAGTCTCCCCAGCATTTT.

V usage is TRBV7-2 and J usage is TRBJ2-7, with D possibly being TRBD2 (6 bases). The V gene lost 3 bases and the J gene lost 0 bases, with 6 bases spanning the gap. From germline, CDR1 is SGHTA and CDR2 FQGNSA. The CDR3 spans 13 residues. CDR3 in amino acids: CASSLTSSYEQYF. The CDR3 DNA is TGTGCCAGCAGCTTGACTAGCTCCTACGAGCAGTACTTC.

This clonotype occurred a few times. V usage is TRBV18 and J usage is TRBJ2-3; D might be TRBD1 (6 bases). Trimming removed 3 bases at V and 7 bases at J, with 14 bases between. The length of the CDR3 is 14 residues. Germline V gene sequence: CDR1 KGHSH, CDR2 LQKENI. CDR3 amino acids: CASSPRQGLNTQYF. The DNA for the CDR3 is TGTGCCAGCTCACCCCGGCAGGGGTTGAATACGCAGTATTTT. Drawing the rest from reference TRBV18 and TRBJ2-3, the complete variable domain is NAGVMQNPRHLVRRRGQEARLRCSPMKGHSHVYWYRQLPEEGLKFMVYLQKENIIDESGMPKERFSAEFPKEGPSILRIQQVVRGDSAAYFCASSPRQGLNTQYFGPGTRLTVL.

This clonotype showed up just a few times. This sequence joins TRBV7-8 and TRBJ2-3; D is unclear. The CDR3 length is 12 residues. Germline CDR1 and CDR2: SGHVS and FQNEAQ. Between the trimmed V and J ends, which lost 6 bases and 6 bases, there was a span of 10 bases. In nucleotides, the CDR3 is TGTGCCAGCAGAGAAAATGGGGATACGCAGTATTTT. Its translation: CASRENGDTQYF.

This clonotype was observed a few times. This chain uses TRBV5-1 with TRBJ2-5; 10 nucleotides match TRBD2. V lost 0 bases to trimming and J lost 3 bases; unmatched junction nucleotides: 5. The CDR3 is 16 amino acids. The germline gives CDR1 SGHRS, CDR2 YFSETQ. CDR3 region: CASSLAKTSGEETQYF. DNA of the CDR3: TGCGCCAGCAGCTTGGCCAAAACTAGCGGGGAAGAGACCCAGTACTTC.

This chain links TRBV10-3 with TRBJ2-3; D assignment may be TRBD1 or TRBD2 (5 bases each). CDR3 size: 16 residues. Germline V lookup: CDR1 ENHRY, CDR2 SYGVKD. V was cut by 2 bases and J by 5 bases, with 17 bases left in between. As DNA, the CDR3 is TGTGCCATCAGTGAGGAGGGGACCTCGGTACGAGATACGCAGTATTTT. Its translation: CAISEEGTSVRDTQYF.

The CDR3 protein is CASSLGVGGAYEQYF. The CDR3 DNA is TGTGCCAGCAGCTTAGGAGTCGGGGGGGCCTACGAGCAGTACTTC. This chain uses TRBV7-2 with TRBJ2-7; 8 bases align to TRBD2. After removal of 1 base from V and 2 bases from J, the junction contained 4 bases not matched to a gene. The CDR3 loop spans 15 amino acids. Germline assignment: CDR1 SGHTA and CDR2 FQGNSA.

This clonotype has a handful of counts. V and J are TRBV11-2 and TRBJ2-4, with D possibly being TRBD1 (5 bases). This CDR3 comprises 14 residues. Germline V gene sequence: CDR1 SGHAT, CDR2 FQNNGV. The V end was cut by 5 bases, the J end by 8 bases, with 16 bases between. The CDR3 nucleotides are TGTGCCAGCAGCCCCGGGTGGGGCCTGGACATTCAGTACTTC. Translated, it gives CASSPGWGLDIQYF.

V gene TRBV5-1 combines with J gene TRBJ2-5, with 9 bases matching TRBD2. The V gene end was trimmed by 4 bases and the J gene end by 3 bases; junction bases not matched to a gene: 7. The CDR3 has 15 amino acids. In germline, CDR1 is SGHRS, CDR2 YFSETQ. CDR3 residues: CASSQTPSGEETQYF. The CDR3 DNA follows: TGCGCCAGCAGCCAGACCCCTAGCGGGGAAGAGACCCAGTACTTC.

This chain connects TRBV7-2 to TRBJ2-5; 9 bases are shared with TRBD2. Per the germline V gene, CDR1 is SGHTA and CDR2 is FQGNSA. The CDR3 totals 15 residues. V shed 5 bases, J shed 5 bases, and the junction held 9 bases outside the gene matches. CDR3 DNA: TGTGCCAGCAGCCTACCCGCGGGGGGGCGGGAGACCCAGTACTTC. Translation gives CASSLPAGGRETQYF. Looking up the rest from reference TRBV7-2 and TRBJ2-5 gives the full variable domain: GAGVSQSPSNKVTEKGKDVELRCDPISGHTALYWYRQSLGQGLEFLIYFQGNSAPDKSGLPSDRFSAERTGGSVSTLTIQRTQQEDSAVYLCASSLPAGGRETQYFGPGTRLLVL.

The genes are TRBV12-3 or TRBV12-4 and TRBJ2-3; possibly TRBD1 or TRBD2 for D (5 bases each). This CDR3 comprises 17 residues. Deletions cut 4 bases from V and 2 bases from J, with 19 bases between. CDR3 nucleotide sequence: TGTGCCAGCAGTTCGCCCCCCCTCCGGGGCCCCACAGATACGCAGTATTTT. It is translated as CASSSPPLRGPTDTQYF.